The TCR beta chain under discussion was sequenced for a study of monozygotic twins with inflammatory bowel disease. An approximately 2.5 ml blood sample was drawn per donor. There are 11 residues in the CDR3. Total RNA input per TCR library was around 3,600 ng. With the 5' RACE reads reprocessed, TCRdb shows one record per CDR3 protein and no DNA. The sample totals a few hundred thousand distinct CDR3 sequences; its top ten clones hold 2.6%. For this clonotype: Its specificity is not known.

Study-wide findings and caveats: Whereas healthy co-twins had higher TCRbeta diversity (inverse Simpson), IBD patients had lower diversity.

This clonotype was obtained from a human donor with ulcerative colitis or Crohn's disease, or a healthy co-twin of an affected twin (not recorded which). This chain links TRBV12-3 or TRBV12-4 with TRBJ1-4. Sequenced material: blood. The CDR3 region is CASSRTEKLFF.